Sequencing of this T cell receptor beta chain was carried out in a study of technical replicates of blood from a few donors (dated by TCRdb to the late 2010s). Remarks on this clone: The antigen this receptor binds is unknown. No clone much larger than this one lies a single base away; base qualities are absent.

Libraries were built with the immunoSEQ multiplex PCR assay. TCRdb mirrors the immuneACCESS table, restricted to in-frame sequences. Some clones are absent from its copies; in checked studies, under half trace to an unresolved V gene, and the reason for the others is unknown. This sample gives about 72,000 clones in total; 80% to 95% of them show up just once. The ten top clones hold about 0.35% of the sample. Unmatched junction bases come to 7, with V trimmed by 4 bases and J by 2 bases. Counted from cysteine to phenylalanine, this CDR3 has 16 amino acids. The kept DNA is CDR3 alone, 48 bases in frame from the first base. CDR1 is given as MNHEY and CDR2 as SMNVEV, both from the germline V gene (reference sequence).

The specimen sequenced was T cells isolated from PBMCs. The sequence was obtained from a human donor in good health. This chain joins TRBV27 to TRBJ2-3, and 9 junction bases match TRBD2. The CDR3 region reads CASSSPLAGVTDTQYF. The bases read TGTGCCAGCAGTTCCCCTTTAGCGGGAGTCACAGATACGCAGTATTTT.